This paragraph covers one TCR beta chain sequence. Source study methods: Quantification of nucleated cells was approximated via reference gene primer amplification. Clones were sequenced by immunoSEQ multiplex PCR, and TCRdb holds only the in-frame ones, with some missing. V, J and clone size were drawn from that table, and D and trimming were deduced from the DNA. Here the sample spans roughly 280,000 clones, approximately 90% being singletons. In assigning cohorts, the study relied on participant-reported clinical history. Recovery meant two consecutive negative NP/OP PCR tests, professional clearance, or resolved symptoms. The CDR3 covers 13 residues. Trimming cost V 8 bases and J 9 bases, with 20 bases left between them. The germline V gene has CDR1 MNHEY and CDR2 SVGAGI. The sample belongs to a study of blood T cell repertoires in COVID-19.

The source is a woman under 30 who had recovered from COVID-19. The chain joins TRBV6-5 to TRBJ2-7; TRBD2 is a possible D gene (6 bases). Material for sequencing was PBMCs or T cells enriched from blood (not recorded which). CDR3 nucleotides: TGTGCCAGCTGCGGGGACCGACTTGGGGTGCAGTACTTC. Its protein is CASCGDRLGVQYF.